This T cell receptor beta chain came from a study of blood T cell repertoires in COVID-19. Overall study context: Donors in the United States, Italy and Spain gave samples during acute or convalescent COVID-19. T cells, B-cell-depleted T cells, or PBMCs supplied cDNA or gDNA.

The CDR3 consists of 18 residues. V gave up 12 bases and J gave up 2 bases, with 28 bases separating them. Germline CDR1 reads KGHDR; CDR2 reads SFDVKD. Original analysis: For nucleated cells, counts were estimated from reference gene primer amplification. The method was immunoSEQ multiplex PCR; TCRdb's version includes in-frame clones alone and lacks a portion of them. Clonal size and the V and J genes are those of that table, whereas D and trimming came from the DNA. The sample carries about 160,000 clones, around 85% recorded once. The specimen sequenced was peripheral blood. This rearrangement joins TRBV24-1 to TRBJ1-5; perhaps TRBD1 as D (5 bases). This sequence was found in a human donor with acute or convalescent COVID-19. The donor label of this sample is uncertain. CDR3 nucleotides: TGTGCCTTCCAAGCGGGACGGACGCCCTTAGGTGGCAATCAGCCCCAGCATTTT. It yields the protein CAFQAGRTPLGGNQPQHF.